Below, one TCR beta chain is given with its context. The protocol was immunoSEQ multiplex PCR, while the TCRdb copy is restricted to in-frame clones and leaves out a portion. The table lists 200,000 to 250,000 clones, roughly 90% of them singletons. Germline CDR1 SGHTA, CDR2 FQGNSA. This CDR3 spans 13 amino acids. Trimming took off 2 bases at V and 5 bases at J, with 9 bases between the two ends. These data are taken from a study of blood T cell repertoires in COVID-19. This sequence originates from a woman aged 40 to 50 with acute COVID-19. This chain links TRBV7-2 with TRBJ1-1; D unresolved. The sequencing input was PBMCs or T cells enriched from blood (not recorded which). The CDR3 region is CASSLMEVTEAFF. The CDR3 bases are TGTGCCAGCAGCTTAATGGAGGTAACTGAAGCTTTCTTT.